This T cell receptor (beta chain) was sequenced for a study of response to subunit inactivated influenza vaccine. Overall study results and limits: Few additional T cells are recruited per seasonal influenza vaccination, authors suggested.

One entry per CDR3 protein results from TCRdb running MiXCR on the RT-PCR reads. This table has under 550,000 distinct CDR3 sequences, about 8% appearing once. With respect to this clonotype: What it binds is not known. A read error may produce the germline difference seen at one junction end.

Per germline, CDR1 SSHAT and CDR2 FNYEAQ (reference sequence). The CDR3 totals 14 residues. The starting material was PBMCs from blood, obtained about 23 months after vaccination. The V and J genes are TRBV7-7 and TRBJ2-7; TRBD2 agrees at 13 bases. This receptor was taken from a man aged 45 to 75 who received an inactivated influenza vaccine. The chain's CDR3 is CASSPKGLAGEQYF. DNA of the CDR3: TGTGCTAGCAGCCCAAAGGGACTAGCGGGGGAGCAGTACTTC.